These 20 T cell receptor beta chains were sequenced from one sample in a study of blood T cell repertoires in COVID-19. Repertoires were generated with immunoSEQ multiplex PCR, while TCRdb's copy carries only in-frame clones and drops some. The sample has approximately 220,000 clones, around 82% seen once. Sequenced input: peripheral blood. These receptors all come from a woman between 50 and 59 years old with acute or convalescent COVID-19.

This clone was seen only a few times. This sequence joins TRBV24-1 and TRBJ1-5; 7 positions agree with TRBD1. V was clipped by 7 bases and J by 3 bases; unmatched bases: 11. From germline, CDR1 is KGHDR and CDR2 SFDVKD. CDR3 length: 16 residues. The CDR3 loop reads CATSSRQGANNQPQHF. In nucleotides, the CDR3 is TGTGCCACCAGCTCAAGACAGGGCGCCAACAATCAGCCCCAGCATTTT.

Points on this clone: This same CDR3 is encoded by further DNA sequences in the sample. The V gene is TRBV5-1, the J gene TRBJ2-7, with D perhaps matching TRBD1 (5 bases). V shed 5 bases and J shed 3 bases, with 12 bases lying between them. The germline V gene has CDR1 SGHRS and CDR2 YFSETQ. The CDR3 has 13 amino acids. CDR3 protein: CASSLQGNYEQYF. The CDR3, as DNA: TGCGCCAGCAGTCTGCAGGGTAACTACGAGCAGTACTTC.

This chain uses TRBV27 with TRBJ2-2, with D possibly matching TRBD2 (5 bases). V shed 5 bases and J shed 5 bases, with 15 bases lying between them. Germline CDR1 MNHEY, CDR2 SMNVEV (reference sequence). This CDR3 is 15 amino acids long. CDR3 sequence (DNA): TGTGCCAGCAGTGTTAGCGCGTGGGGAACCGGGGAGCTGTTTTTT. Protein: CASSVSAWGTGELFF.

The rearrangement uses TRBV19 and TRBJ2-7; 9 bases fit TRBD1. The CDR3 covers 14 residues. V trimming: 6 bases; J trimming: 2 bases; junction bases outside the gene matches: 5. In germline, CDR1 is LNHDA, CDR2 SQIVND (reference sequence). The CDR3 region is CASRTGGTPYEQYF. For the CDR3, the DNA is TGTGCCAGTAGGACAGGGGGTACCCCCTACGAGCAGTACTTC. The variable domain in full, with the rest retrieved from reference TRBV19 and TRBJ2-7, is DGGITQSPKYLFRKEGQNVTLSCEQNLNHDAMYWYRQDPGQGLRLIYYSQIVNDFQKGDIAEGYSVSREKKESFPLTVTSAQKNPTAFYLCASRTGGTPYEQYFGPGTRLTVT.

The chain couples TRBV9 to TRBJ2-7; D not certain. The V end was cut by 4 bases, the J end by 0 bases, with 8 bases between. The CDR3 extends over 13 amino acids. CDR1 SGDLS and CDR2 YYNGEE come from the germline V gene. CDR3 DNA: TGTGCCAGCAGCCCACATCCCTCCTACGAGCAGTACTTC. Encoded protein: CASSPHPSYEQYF.

The rearrangement joins TRBV15 to TRBJ1-6; 10 bases align to TRBD1. Germline CDR1 LNHNV, CDR2 YYDKDF (reference sequence). The CDR3 is 17 residues long. Trimming took 2 bases from V and 6 from J; bases not matched to a gene: 7. The CDR3 DNA reads TGTGCCACCAGCAGAATGACAGGGGGCGTAGGTAATTCACCCCTCCACTTT. It is translated as CATSRMTGGVGNSPLHF.

V and J are TRBV7-2 and TRBJ2-3; D gene ambiguous. The germline gives CDR1 SGHTA, CDR2 FQGNSA. V was trimmed by 4 bases and J by 1 base, leaving 15 bases between them. There are 16 residues in the CDR3. The CDR3 nucleotides are TGTGCCAGCAGCTCAGAGGCTCTCGGCCGCACAGATACGCAGTATTTT. Protein product: CASSSEALGRTDTQYF.

This chain uses TRBV5-6 with TRBJ2-2; D is perhaps TRBD2 (5 bases). The CDR3 extends over 16 amino acids. Trimming took 4 bases from V and 0 from J, leaving 13 bases between them. The germline gives CDR1 SGHDT, CDR2 YYEEEE. The CDR3 loop reads CASSAEVASNTGELFF. The DNA of the CDR3 is TGTGCCAGCAGCGCGGAGGTAGCGTCGAACACCGGGGAGCTGTTTTTT. Complete variable domain (other parts from reference TRBV5-6 and TRBJ2-2): DAGVTQSPTHLIKTRGQQVTLRCSPKSGHDTVSWYQQALGQGPQFIFQYYEEEERQRGNFPDRFSGHQFPNYSSELNVNALLLGDSALYLCASSAEVASNTGELFFGEGSRLTVL.

V is TRBV19 and J is TRBJ2-3, with D possibly matching TRBD1 (5 bases). This CDR3 has 17 amino acids. Germline-derived CDR1 and CDR2 are LNHDA and SQIVND (reference sequence). The ends were cut back, 4 bases at V and 6 bases at J, with 23 bases in the middle. For the CDR3, the DNA is TGTGCCAGTAGTAGGAACAGCTTCACAGGCAGGGCGGATACGCAGTATTTT. Protein sequence: CASSRNSFTGRADTQYF.

This chain joins TRBV3-1 (or the pseudogene TRBV3-2) and TRBJ2-3; D is possibly TRBD1 (6 bases). Germline assignment: CDR1 LGHDT and CDR2 YNNKEL (reference sequence). The CDR3 has 14 residues. Trimming stripped 3 bases from V and 3 bases from J, with 10 bases between. The CDR3 reads CASSQAGVTDTQYF. The CDR3 region has the DNA TGTGCCAGCAGCCAGGCAGGGGTGACAGATACGCAGTATTTT.

This chain uses TRBV2 with TRBJ1-5; TRBD1 matches 8 bases. With V trimmed by 1 base and J by 1 base, 9 bases remained unmatched. Germline loops: CDR1 SNHLY, CDR2 FYNNEI. The CDR3 sequence is 18 residues long. CDR3 nucleotide sequence: TGTGCCAGCAGTGAAGAAATGGTACAGGGGGGAAGCAATCAGCCCCAGCATTTT. Encoded protein: CASSEEMVQGGSNQPQHF.

CDR3 in DNA: TGTGCCAGCTCACAAGGACTAGCGGGAGCAGGGGAGCAGTACTTC. Its protein product is CASSQGLAGAGEQYF. V gene TRBV18 combines with J gene TRBJ2-7; 13 bases are a match to TRBD2. Germline trimming cut 4 bases from V and 7 bases from J; bases unmatched to any gene: 7. Germline loops: CDR1 KGHSH, CDR2 LQKENI. The CDR3 is 15 residues long.

The CDR3 region has the DNA TGTGCCAGCAGGAGGACAGGGGAGAATGGCTACACCTTC. This gives the protein CASRRTGENGYTF. The chain recombines TRBV6-5 with TRBJ1-2; 9 nucleotides match TRBD1. CDR3 length equals 13 residues. J gave up 6 bases and V 6 bases, and 5 bases lay outside the gene matches. CDR1 is MNHEY and CDR2 is SVGAGI in the germline V gene.

The chain uses TRBV3-1 (or the pseudogene TRBV3-2) and TRBJ2-5; 8 bases align to TRBD2. The CDR3 totals 14 residues. The V gene end was trimmed by 3 bases and the J gene end by 4 bases; junction bases not matched to a gene: 4. The germline gives CDR1 LGHDT, CDR2 YNNKEL (reference sequence). The CDR3 DNA sequence: TGTGCCAGCAGCCAGGGTCTAGCGGGAGAGACCCAGTACTTC. As protein: CASSQGLAGETQYF.

V is TRBV7-8 and J is TRBJ2-1; D is undetermined. The germline V gene encodes CDR1 SGHVS and CDR2 FQNEAQ. Deletions cut 5 bases from V and 2 bases from J, with 7 bases between. The CDR3 covers 13 residues. For the CDR3, the DNA is TGTGCCAGCAGCCCGCCGGCCTACAATGAGCAGTTCTTC. Translated, it gives CASSPPAYNEQFF.

This chain links TRBV2 with TRBJ2-1, with 8 bases fitting TRBD2. Per germline, CDR1 SNHLY and CDR2 FYNNEI. The CDR3 length is 14 residues. The trim removed 6 bases at V and 8 bases at J, leaving 9 bases unmatched. In nucleotides, the CDR3 is TGTGCCAGCAGGGGGTGGACTAGCCCGGATGAGCAGTTCTTC. Translation gives CASRGWTSPDEQFF. The full variable domain, rest sourced from reference TRBV2 and TRBJ2-1, is EPEVTQTPSHQVTQMGQEVILRCVPISNHLYFYWYRQILGQKVEFLVSFYNNEISEKSEIFDDQFSVERPDGSNFTLKIRSTKLEDSAMYFCASRGWTSPDEQFFGPGTRLTVL.

The chain links TRBV7-2 to TRBJ2-7; 7 positions match TRBD2. Unmatched junction bases numbered 9, after V lost 5 bases and J lost 2 bases. Germline V gene sequence: CDR1 SGHTA, CDR2 FQGNSA. The CDR3 consists of 15 residues. This CDR3 is CASSPRGTVTYEQYF. The DNA of the CDR3 is TGTGCCAGCAGCCCGCGGGGGACTGTTACCTACGAGCAGTACTTC.

The rearrangement links TRBV18 to TRBJ1-1, with 8 bases identical to TRBD1. The J segment lost 0 bases and the V segment lost 6 bases, leaving 3 bases of the junction unmatched. Germline lookup yields CDR1 KGHSH and CDR2 LQKENI. The length of the CDR3 is 14 residues. The CDR3 DNA follows: TGTGCCAGCTCCCGACAGGGGATGAACACTGAAGCTTTCTTT. It yields the protein CASSRQGMNTEAFF.

The chain employs TRBV30 and TRBJ2-7, with 12 nucleotides matching TRBD2. CDR1 and CDR2 from the germline V gene are GTSNPN and SVGIG (reference sequence). This CDR3 spans 19 amino acids. V shed 5 bases, J shed 4 bases, and the junction held 21 bases outside the gene matches. This chain's CDR3 is CAWSGARTSGTLSRYEQYF. CDR3 sequence (DNA): TGTGCCTGGTCCGGAGCCCGGACTAGCGGGACATTATCCCGTTACGAGCAGTACTTC.

The rearrangement joins TRBV18 to TRBJ1-4, with 7 bases lining up with TRBD1. Germline V gives CDR1 KGHSH, CDR2 LQKENI. CDR3 size: 15 residues. The ends lost 2 bases at V and 7 bases at J; junction bases unmatched: 7. CDR3 in DNA: TGTGCCAGCTCACCAGGACAGGTGGTTGGTGAAAAACTGTTTTTT. The encoded protein is CASSPGQVVGEKLFF.